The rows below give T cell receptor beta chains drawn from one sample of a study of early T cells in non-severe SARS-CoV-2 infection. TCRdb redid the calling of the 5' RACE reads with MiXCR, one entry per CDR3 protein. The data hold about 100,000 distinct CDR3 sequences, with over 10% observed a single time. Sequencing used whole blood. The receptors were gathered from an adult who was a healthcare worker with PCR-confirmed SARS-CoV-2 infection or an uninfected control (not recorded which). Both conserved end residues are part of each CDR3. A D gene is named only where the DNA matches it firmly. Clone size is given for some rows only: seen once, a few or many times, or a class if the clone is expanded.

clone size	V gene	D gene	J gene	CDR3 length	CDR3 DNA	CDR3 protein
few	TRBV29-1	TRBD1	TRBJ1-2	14	TGCAGCGTTGTATTACAGGGGCGAAAGGATGGCTACACCTTC	CSVVLQGRKDGYTF
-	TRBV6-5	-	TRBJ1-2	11	TGTGCCAGCAGTTCAGGGGAAGGCTACACCTTC	CASSSGEGYTF
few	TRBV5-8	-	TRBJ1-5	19	TGTGCCAGCAGCTTGGTTGTGACATTCAGGTCGGTCAGCAATCAGCCCCAGCATTTT	CASSLVVTFRSVSNQPQHF
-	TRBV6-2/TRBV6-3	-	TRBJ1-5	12	TGTGCCAGCAGTTACGGCAGGGAGCCCCAGCATTTT	CASSYGREPQHF
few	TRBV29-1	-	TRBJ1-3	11	TGCAGCGTTAGCTCTGGAAACACCATATATTTT	CSVSSGNTIYF
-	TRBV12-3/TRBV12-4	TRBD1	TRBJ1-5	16	TGTGCCAGTAGGGACGAGGGACAGGGGGGAAAGGGGCCCCAGCATTTT	CASRDEGQGGKGPQHF
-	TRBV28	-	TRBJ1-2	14	TGTGCCAGCACCCTCCAGGGGCTAAACTATGGCTACACCTTC	CASTLQGLNYGYTF
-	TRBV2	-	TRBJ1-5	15	TGTGCCAGCAGCCTGGTTGAGGGCAGCAATCAGCCCCAGCATTTT	CASSLVEGSNQPQHF
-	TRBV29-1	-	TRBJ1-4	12	TGCAGCGTATCCGAACAGGGTCGGGAACTGTTTTTT	CSVSEQGRELFF
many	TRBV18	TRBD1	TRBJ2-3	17	TGTGCCAGCTCCCTCCCCCGGAGCCACCGGGACAGTGATACGCAGTATTTT	CASSLPRSHRDSDTQYF
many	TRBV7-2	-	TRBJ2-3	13	TGTGCCAGCAGCTCCGACAGAGGATATACGCAGTATTTT	CASSSDRGYTQYF
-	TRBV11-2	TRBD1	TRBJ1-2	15	TGTGCCAGCAGCCACGGGACAGGGGGCTCGGTTGGCTACACCTTC	CASSHGTGGSVGYTF
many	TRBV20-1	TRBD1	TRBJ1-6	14	TGCAGTGCCAAGACAGGGCTTGGGAATTCACCCCTCCACTTT	CSAKTGLGNSPLHF
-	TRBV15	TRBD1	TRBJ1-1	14	TGTGCCACCGATAGTCGGGACAGGTCCACTGAAGCTTTCTTT	CATDSRDRSTEAFF
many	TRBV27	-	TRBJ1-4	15	TGTGCCAGCAGTTTAACTCAGGGTTCCTGGGAAAAACTGTTTTTT	CASSLTQGSWEKLFF
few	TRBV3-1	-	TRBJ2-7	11	TGTGCCAGCAGCACGGAATACGAGCAGTACTTC	CASSTEYEQYF
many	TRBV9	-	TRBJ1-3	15	TGTGCCAGCAGCAACAATCTCCTCTCTGGAAACACCATATATTTT	CASSNNLLSGNTIYF